This TCR beta chain is from a study of blood T cell repertoires in COVID-19. Study details: Sites across the United States, Italy and Spain contributed samples from acute and convalescent COVID-19. Sample material is recorded as cDNA or gDNA derived from T cells, B-cell-depleted T cells, or PBMCs.

As handled by the study authors: Reference gene primer amplification gave nucleated cell count estimates. TCRdb keeps only in-frame clones here, not all; method: immunoSEQ multiplex PCR. V, J and clone size are taken as reported in that table, and D and trimming were inferred from the DNA itself. Among about 400,000 clones, around 90% were seen once, and the ten largest hold around 3%. Germline V gene data show CDR1 as SGHDT and CDR2 as YYEEEE. This CDR3 has 16 amino acids. Trimming shortened V by 5 bases and J by 0 bases, and 17 bases separated the two germline ends. The sample taken for sequencing was peripheral blood. This clonotype was obtained from a human donor in a cohort sampled during active COVID-19. V is TRBV5-6 and J is TRBJ1-1, with D unclear. The CDR3 region is CASRTWVDFMNTEAFF. DNA for the CDR3: TGTGCCAGCAGGACCTGGGTGGACTTCATGAACACTGAAGCTTTCTTT.